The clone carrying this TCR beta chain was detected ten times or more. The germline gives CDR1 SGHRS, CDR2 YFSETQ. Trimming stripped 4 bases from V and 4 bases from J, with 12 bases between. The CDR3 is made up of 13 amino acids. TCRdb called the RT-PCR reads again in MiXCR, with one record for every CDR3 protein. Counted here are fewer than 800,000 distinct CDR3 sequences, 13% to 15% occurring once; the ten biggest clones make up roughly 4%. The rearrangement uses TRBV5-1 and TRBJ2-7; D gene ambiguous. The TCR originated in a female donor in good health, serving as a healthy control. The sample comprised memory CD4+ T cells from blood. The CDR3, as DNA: TGCGCCAGCAGCCTAAACTTCGAATACGAGCAGTACTTC. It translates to CASSLNFEYEQYF.